This paragraph covers one TCR beta chain sequence. Its target is unknown. Profiling relied on immunoSEQ multiplex PCR, and the TCRdb table lists in-frame clones only, not all of them. The sample lists fewer than 110,000 clones; under 95% were seen once. These data belong to a study of graft-versus-host responses after intestinal transplantation. General study points: Recipient marrow harbored GvH clones, some of which surfaced first in ileum or blood. Graft-donor T cell macrochimerism coincided with high graft-versus-host to host-versus-graft clonal ratios in allografts.

The germline V gene has CDR1 MGHRA and CDR2 YSYEKL. V was cut by 2 bases and J by 15 bases, with 14 bases left in between. This CDR3 contains 12 residues. This clonotype originated in a human donor who received an intestinal transplant. The chain combines TRBV4-1 with TRBJ2-1, with unresolved D. The specimen comprised unstimulated CD8+ T cells sorted from spleen or lymph node cells, sampled before intestinal transplant. CDR3 protein: CASSQWGQDRFF. As DNA, the CDR3 is TGCGCCAGCAGCCAATGGGGTCAGGATCGGTTCTTC.